This T cell receptor beta chain stems from a study of cytomegalovirus exposure and HLA in healthy donors. Background on the study: A later analysis reported the same platform for the roughly 120 validation repertoires and the approximately 670 first-cohort repertoires. General study findings and limits: Rare TCR sequences predominated, though certain public TCRs were found in many donors. Specificity of three CMV-associated chains for CMV antigens was verified in vitro. The tendency of first-cohort TCR clusters to co-occur in the 130 or so validation repertoires was identified by a subsequent analysis.

Comment on this clone: Its antigen is undetermined.

TCRdb keeps only in-frame clones here, not all; method: immunoSEQ multiplex PCR. The data show over 85,000 clones, approximately 81% seen once. Sequencing was carried out using PBMCs. This receptor was obtained from a woman younger than 30 in good health and CMV-seropositive.

The CDR3 DNA reads TGCGCCAGCAGTGAGCAGAGGCACACCGGGGAGCTGTTTTTT. It encodes CASSEQRHTGELFF. This chain uses TRBV10-1 with TRBJ2-2; D remains ambiguous. This CDR3 spans 14 amino acids. Germline V CDR1 and CDR2: WNHNN, SYGVQD (reference sequence). V was pared by 2 bases and J by 3 bases, with 7 bases between.